Listed here are 5 T cell receptor beta chains from one sample, sequenced in a study of T cells after posttransplantation cyclophosphamide. The data were produced by immunoSEQ multiplex PCR, yet TCRdb's version contains in-frame clones alone and is incomplete. Of 15,000 to 20,000 clones listed, roughly 80% were seen once; the top ten hold under 35%. Busulfan-fludarabine conditioning, marrow transplant, and cyclophosphamide on days +3 and +4 were administered. The sample consisted of CD8+ T cells sorted from PBMCs, taken approximately 1,900 days after a stem cell transplant with posttransplant cyclophosphamide. These receptors were taken from a female patient aged 40-50 years who received an allogeneic stem cell transplant from a related donor, was CMV-positive, and had no GVHD. The graft donor may have contributed some T cells.

The chain employs TRBV4-2 and TRBJ2-7; weak D call: TRBD2 (6 bases). Germline CDR1 reads LGHNA; CDR2 reads YNFKEQ. This CDR3 contains 14 residues. Trimming removed 5 bases at V and 3 bases at J, with 14 bases between. The CDR3 here is CASSWEDSGYEQYF. CDR3 DNA: TGTGCCAGCAGCTGGGAGGATAGCGGCTACGAGCAGTACTTC.

This chain links TRBV6-1 with TRBJ1-1; D unclear. In germline, CDR1 is MNHNS, CDR2 SASEGT. This CDR3 is built from 13 residues. V was shortened by 3 bases and J by 4 bases, with 9 bases between the two germline ends. DNA for the CDR3: TGTGCCAGCAGTGAGACTACCCCCACTGAAGCTTTCTTT. This gives the protein CASSETTPTEAFF.

This sequence joins TRBV5-1 and TRBJ2-7; 7 positions match TRBD1. Germline CDR1 reads SGHRS; CDR2 reads YFSETQ. The CDR3 contains 17 residues. Trimming cost V 2 bases and J 0 bases; bases outside gene matches: 11. The CDR3 loop is CASSLVVTTGLSYEQYF. The CDR3 region has the DNA TGCGCCAGCAGCTTAGTAGTAACGACAGGGCTCTCCTACGAGCAGTACTTC.

The genes are TRBV6-5 and TRBJ2-7; a possible D gene is TRBD2 (5 bases). Germline values: CDR1 MNHEY, CDR2 SVGAGI. CDR3 length equals 13 residues. V lost 5 bases and J lost 7, with 15 bases in between. The DNA for the CDR3 is TGTGCCAGCAGTACGTCCGCCCGGGGAGAGCAGTACTTC. This codes for CASSTSARGEQYF.

The V gene is TRBV11-2, the J gene TRBJ2-7; possible D gene TRBD2, 6 bases. The CDR3 contains 15 residues. Trimming removed 3 bases at V and 3 bases at J, with 15 bases between. The germline CDR1 and CDR2 sequences are SGHAT and FQNNGV. In DNA form, the CDR3 reads TGTGCCAGCAGCTTGGGCCGGCGGGGAGACTACGAGCAGTACTTC. Its translation: CASSLGRRGDYEQYF.